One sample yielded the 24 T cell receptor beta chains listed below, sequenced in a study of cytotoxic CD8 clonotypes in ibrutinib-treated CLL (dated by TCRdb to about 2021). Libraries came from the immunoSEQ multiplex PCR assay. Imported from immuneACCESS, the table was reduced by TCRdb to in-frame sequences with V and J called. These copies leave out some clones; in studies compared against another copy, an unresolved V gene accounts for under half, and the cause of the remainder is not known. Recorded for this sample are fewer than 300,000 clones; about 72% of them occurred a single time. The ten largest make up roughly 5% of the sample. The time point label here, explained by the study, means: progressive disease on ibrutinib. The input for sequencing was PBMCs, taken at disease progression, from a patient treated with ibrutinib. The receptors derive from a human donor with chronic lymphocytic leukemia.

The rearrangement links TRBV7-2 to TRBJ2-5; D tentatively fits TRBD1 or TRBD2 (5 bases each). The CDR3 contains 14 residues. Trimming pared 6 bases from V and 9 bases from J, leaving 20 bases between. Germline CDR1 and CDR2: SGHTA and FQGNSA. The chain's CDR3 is CASSKSRDAPSQYF. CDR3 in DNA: TGTGCCAGCAGTAAAAGTCGGGACGCCCCGTCCCAGTACTTC.

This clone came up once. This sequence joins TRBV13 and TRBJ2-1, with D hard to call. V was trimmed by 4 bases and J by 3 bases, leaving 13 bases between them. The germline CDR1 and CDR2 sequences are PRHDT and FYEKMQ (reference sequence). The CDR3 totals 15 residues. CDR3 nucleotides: TGTGCCAGCAGCTCGAAGGACCAAAACTACAATGAGCAGTTCTTC. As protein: CASSSKDQNYNEQFF.

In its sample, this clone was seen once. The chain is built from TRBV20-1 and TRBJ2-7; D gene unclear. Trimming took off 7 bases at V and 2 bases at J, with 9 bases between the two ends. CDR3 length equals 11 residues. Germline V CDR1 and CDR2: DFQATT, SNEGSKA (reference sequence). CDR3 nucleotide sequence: TGCAGTGTAGCAGAGACCTACGAGCAGTACTTC. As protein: CSVAETYEQYF.

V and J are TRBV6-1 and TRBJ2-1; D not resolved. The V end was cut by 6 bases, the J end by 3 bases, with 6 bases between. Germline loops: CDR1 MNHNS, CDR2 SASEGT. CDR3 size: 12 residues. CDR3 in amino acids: CASRNYYNEQFF. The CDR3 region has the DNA TGTGCCAGCAGGAACTACTACAATGAGCAGTTCTTC.

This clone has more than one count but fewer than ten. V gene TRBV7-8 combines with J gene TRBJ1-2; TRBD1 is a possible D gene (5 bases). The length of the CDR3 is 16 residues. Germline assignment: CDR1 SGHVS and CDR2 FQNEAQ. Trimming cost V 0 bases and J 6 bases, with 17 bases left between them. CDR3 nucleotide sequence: TGTGCCAGCAGCTTAGCGTTGGGGGTGTGGAGGGATGGCTACACCTTC. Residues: CASSLALGVWRDGYTF. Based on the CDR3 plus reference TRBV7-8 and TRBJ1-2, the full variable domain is GAGVSQSPRYKVAKRGQDVALRCDPISGHVSLFWYQQALGQGPEFLTYFQNEAQLDKSGLPSDRFFAERPEGSVSTLKIQRTQQEDSAVYLCASSLALGVWRDGYTFGSGTRLTVV.

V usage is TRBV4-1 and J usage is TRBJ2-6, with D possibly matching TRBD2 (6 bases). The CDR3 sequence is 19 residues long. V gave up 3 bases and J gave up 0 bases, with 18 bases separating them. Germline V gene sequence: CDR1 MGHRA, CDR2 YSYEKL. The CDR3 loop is CASSQGGGLVSSGANVLTF. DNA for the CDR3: TGCGCCAGCAGCCAGGGAGGCGGTCTGGTTAGCTCTGGGGCCAACGTCCTGACTTTC.

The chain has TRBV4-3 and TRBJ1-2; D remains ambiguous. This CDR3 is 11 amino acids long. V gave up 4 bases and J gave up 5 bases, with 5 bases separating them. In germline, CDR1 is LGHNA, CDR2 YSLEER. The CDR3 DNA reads TGCGCCAGCAGCCGCGGGTATGGCTACACCTTC. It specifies CASSRGYGYTF.

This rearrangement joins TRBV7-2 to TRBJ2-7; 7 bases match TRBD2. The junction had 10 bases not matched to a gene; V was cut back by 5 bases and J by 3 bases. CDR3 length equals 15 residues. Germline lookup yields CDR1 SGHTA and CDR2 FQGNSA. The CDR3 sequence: CASSPTTGTNYEQYF. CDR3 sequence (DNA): TGTGCCAGCAGCCCCACCACGGGGACTAACTACGAGCAGTACTTC.

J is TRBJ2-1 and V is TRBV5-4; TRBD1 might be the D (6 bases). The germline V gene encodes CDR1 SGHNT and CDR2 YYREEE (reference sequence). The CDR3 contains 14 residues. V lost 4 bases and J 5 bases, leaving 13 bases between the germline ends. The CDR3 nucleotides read TGTGCCAGCAGCCCCTCGGACAGAAACAATGAGCAGTTCTTC. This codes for CASSPSDRNNEQFF.

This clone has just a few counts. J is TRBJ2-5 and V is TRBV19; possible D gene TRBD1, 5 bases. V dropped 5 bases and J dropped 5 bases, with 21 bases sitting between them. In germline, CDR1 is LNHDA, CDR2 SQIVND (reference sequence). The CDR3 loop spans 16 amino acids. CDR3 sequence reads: CASSPLLGPGLETQYF. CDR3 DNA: TGTGCCAGTAGTCCCTTGCTGGGGCCCGGGTTGGAGACCCAGTACTTC.

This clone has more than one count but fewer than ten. The CDR3 loop reads CASSNTGRRNTEAFF. In DNA form, the CDR3 reads TGTGCCAGCAGCAATACAGGGCGACGGAACACTGAAGCTTTCTTT. The chain uses TRBV13 and TRBJ1-1; TRBD1 might be the D (6 bases). This CDR3 spans 15 amino acids. V lost 5 bases to trimming and J lost 1 base, with 14 bases between them. CDR1 is PRHDT, CDR2 FYEKMQ, per germline (reference sequence).

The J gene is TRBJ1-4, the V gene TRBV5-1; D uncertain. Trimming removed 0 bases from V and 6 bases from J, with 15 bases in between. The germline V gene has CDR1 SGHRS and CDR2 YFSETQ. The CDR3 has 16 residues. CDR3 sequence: CASSLVSTEWDEKLFF. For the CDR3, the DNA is TGCGCCAGCAGCTTGGTCTCAACAGAATGGGATGAAAAACTGTTTTTT.

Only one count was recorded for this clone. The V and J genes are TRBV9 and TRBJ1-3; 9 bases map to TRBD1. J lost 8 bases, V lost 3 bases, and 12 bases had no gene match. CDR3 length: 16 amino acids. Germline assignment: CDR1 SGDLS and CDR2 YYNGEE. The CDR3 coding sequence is TGTGCCAGCAGCGCGGACGGACAGGGGCGGATAGACACCATATATTTT. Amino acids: CASSADGQGRIDTIYF.

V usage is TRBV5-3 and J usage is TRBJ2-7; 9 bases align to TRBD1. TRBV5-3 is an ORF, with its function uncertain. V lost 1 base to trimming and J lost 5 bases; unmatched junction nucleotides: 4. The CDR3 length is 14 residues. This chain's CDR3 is CARSLNRGLHEQYF. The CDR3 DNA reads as TGTGCCAGAAGCTTGAACAGGGGGCTGCACGAGCAGTACTTC.

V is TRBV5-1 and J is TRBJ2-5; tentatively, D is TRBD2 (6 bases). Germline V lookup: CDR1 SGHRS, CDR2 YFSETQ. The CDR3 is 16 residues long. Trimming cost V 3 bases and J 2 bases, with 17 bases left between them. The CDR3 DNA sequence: TGCGCCAGCAGCTCGGATACCCGGGAGCTACAAGAGACCCAGTACTTC. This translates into CASSSDTRELQETQYF. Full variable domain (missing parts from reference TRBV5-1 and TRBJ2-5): KAGVTQTPRYLIKTRGQQVTLSCSPISGHRSVSWYQQTPGQGLQFLFEYFSETQRNKGNFPGRFSGRQFSNSRSEMNVSTLELGDSALYLCASSSDTRELQETQYFGPGTRLLVL.

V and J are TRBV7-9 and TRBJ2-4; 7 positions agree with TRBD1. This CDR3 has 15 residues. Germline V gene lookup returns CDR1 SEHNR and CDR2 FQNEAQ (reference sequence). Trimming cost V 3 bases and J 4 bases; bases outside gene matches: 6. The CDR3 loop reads CASSLPGQEKNIQYF. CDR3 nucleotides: TGTGCCAGCAGCTTGCCCGGACAGGAGAAAAACATTCAGTACTTC.

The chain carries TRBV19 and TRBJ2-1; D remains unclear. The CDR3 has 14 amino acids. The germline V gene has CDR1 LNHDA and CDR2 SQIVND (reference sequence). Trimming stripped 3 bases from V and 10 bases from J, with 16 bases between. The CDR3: CASSIRIKKMEQFF. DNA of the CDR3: TGTGCCAGTAGTATCAGGATTAAGAAGATGGAGCAGTTCTTC.

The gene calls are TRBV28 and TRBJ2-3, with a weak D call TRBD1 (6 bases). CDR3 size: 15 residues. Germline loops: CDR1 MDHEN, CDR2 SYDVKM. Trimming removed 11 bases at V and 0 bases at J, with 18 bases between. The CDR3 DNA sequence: TGTGCCGGGGGCCCAGGGACGGTGAGCACAGATACGCAGTATTTT. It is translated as CAGGPGTVSTDTQYF.

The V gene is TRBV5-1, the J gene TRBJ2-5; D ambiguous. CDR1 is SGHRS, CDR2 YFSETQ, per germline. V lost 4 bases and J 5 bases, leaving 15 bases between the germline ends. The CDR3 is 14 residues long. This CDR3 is CASSTQTSTETQYF. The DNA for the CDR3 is TGCGCCAGCAGCACCCAGACCAGTACCGAGACCCAGTACTTC.

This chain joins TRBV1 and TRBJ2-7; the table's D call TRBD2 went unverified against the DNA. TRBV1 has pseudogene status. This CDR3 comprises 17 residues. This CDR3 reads CTSSQDLGLAETYEQYF. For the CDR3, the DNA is TGCACCAGCAGCCAAGATCTAGGGCTAGCGGAGACCTACGAGCAGTACTTC.

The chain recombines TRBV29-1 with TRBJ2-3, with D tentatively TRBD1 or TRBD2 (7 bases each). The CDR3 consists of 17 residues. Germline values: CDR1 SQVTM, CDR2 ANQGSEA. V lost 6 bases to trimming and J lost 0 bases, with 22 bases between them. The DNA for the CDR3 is TGCAGCGTCACCGGAGGGACAGCGGGGCCTAGCACAGATACGCAGTATTTT. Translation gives CSVTGGTAGPSTDTQYF.

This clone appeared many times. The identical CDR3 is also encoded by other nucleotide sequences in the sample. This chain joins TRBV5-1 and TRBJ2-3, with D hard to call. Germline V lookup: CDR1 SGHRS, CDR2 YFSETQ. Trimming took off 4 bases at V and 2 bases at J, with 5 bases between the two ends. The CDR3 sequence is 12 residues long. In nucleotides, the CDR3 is TGCGCCAGCAGCCCCTCCACAGATACGCAGTATTTT. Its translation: CASSPSTDTQYF.

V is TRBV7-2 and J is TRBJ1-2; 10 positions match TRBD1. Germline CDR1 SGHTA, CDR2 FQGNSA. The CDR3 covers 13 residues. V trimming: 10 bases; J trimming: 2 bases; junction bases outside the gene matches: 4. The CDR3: CATKDRGNYGYTF. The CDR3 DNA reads TGTGCCACCAAGGACAGGGGGAACTATGGCTACACCTTC.

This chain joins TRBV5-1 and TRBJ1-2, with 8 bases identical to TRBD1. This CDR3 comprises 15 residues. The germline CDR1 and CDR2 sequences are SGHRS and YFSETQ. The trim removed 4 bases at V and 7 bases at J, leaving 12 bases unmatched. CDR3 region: CASSLGQGKGFGYTF. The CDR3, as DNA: TGCGCCAGCAGCCTAGGACAGGGCAAGGGATTTGGCTACACCTTC.